The 22 T cell receptor beta chains listed next were all sequenced from one sample in a study of blood T cells in healthy people across ages (dated by TCRdb to about 2015). Library construction relied on 5' RACE. Sequenced on an Illumina HiSeq 2500. A second 7 to 11 cycle PCR used a sample-barcoded 5' primer and a J-beta primer mix. TCRdb itself trimmed the public reads at Q25 with fastp, ran MiXCR and retained productive beta chains. Every CDR3 protein is listed once, alongside the most common genes and DNA of its rows. For this sample there are roughly 1.5 million distinct CDR3 sequences; approximately 42% appear just once. The leading ten clones occupy over 3.5% of the sample. The sample consisted of blood. The receptors derive from a woman aged 18-35 years in good health.

This clonotype was observed a few times. The chain carries TRBV6-5 and TRBJ1-2; TRBD1 matches 8 bases. Losses at the gene ends were 2 bases for V and 3 bases for J; bases not matched to a gene: 8. The CDR3 length is 16 residues. The germline CDR1 and CDR2 sequences are MNHEY and SVGAGI. This chain's CDR3 is CASSYVGQVDYYGYTF. The CDR3 region has the DNA TGTGCCAGCAGTTACGTGGGACAGGTCGACTACTATGGCTACACCTTC.

V gene TRBV27 combines with J gene TRBJ1-6, with D perhaps matching TRBD1 (6 bases). Germline assignment: CDR1 MNHEY and CDR2 SMNVEV (reference sequence). The CDR3 is made up of 16 amino acids. V lost 6 bases to trimming and J lost 6 bases, with 18 bases between them. The chain's CDR3 is CASSPLEGRGNSPLHF. For the CDR3, the DNA is TGTGCCAGCAGCCCTCTTGAAGGCAGGGGTAATTCACCCCTCCACTTT.

The rearrangement uses TRBV7-9 and TRBJ2-3, with D unresolved. V was cut by 7 bases and J by 4 bases, with 6 bases left in between. CDR1 SEHNR and CDR2 FQNEAQ come from the germline V gene (reference sequence). The CDR3 totals 11 residues. CDR3 amino acids: CASTPADTQYF. The CDR3 DNA sequence: TGTGCCAGCACCCCGGCAGATACGCAGTATTTT.

This chain links TRBV7-2 with TRBJ2-3; D gene ambiguous. This CDR3 is built from 16 residues. The V and J ends lost 11 bases and 0 bases respectively, with 21 bases between them. From germline, CDR1 is SGHTA and CDR2 FQGNSA. The chain's CDR3 is CAGNPPFGTSTDTQYF. The CDR3 DNA follows: TGTGCCGGCAACCCCCCCTTCGGAACAAGCACAGATACGCAGTATTTT.

As concerns this clonotype: The germline gene is not matched at one end of the junction; a read error may be the cause. This rearrangement joins TRBV28 to TRBJ2-3, with D tentatively TRBD2 (7 bases). The CDR3 has 14 amino acids. Germline loops: CDR1 MDHEN, CDR2 SYDVKM. The CDR3 spells CASSLWGGRDTQYF. The CDR3 DNA reads as TGTGCCAGCAGCTTATGGGGGGGCAGGGATACGCAGTATTTT.

This clonotype was detected ten times or more. The chain carries TRBV4-3 and TRBJ2-7; D gene unclear. CDR3 length: 15 residues. Germline V lookup: CDR1 LGHNA, CDR2 YSLEER. V was trimmed by 0 bases and J by 0 bases, leaving 9 bases between them. Here the CDR3 reads CASSQEPVSSYEQYF. CDR3 bases: TGCGCCAGCAGCCAAGAACCCGTAAGCTCCTACGAGCAGTACTTC.

This clonotype was seen only a few times. The V and J genes are TRBV20-1 and TRBJ2-3; 9 bases are shared with TRBD1. CDR3 length equals 18 residues. Germline CDR1 DFQATT, CDR2 SNEGSKA (reference sequence). The V segment lost 1 base and the J segment 0 bases; nucleotides outside the gene matches: 11. DNA of the CDR3: TGCAGTGCTAGAGTCCCTCCGGGACAGGGATCTAGCACAGATACGCAGTATTTT. Translated: CSARVPPGQGSSTDTQYF.

The sample holds many counts of this clonotype. The chain couples TRBV20-1 to TRBJ1-2, with a weak D call TRBD1 (5 bases). Trimming cost V 6 bases and J 8 bases, with 25 bases left between them. CDR1 is DFQATT and CDR2 is SNEGSKA in the germline V gene (reference sequence). The CDR3 has 15 residues. CDR3 sequence: CSASSTRGPAGGYTF. In nucleotides, the CDR3 is TGCAGTGCCTCTTCGACAAGGGGCCCGGCGGGGGGCTACACCTTC.

The chain combines TRBV29-1 with TRBJ2-3; a weak D match, TRBD2 (6 bases). V lost 6 bases and J 2 bases, leaving 12 bases between the germline ends. The CDR3 has 13 amino acids. Germline loops: CDR1 SQVTM, CDR2 ANQGSEA. In nucleotides, the CDR3 is TGCAGCGTCCGAGCGGGCACCACAGATACGCAGTATTTT. Encoded protein: CSVRAGTTDTQYF.

As DNA, the CDR3 is TGCGCCAGCAGCCAACCGGGACAGGGACTTGGCTACACCTTC. It is translated as CASSQPGQGLGYTF. The V and J genes are TRBV4-1 and TRBJ1-2, with 9 positions matching TRBD1. The V gene end was trimmed by 2 bases and the J gene end by 7 bases; junction bases not matched to a gene: 5. CDR3 length equals 14 residues. Germline V gives CDR1 MGHRA, CDR2 YSYEKL.

V and J are TRBV6-1 and TRBJ1-2; the match to TRBD1 covers 9 bases. This CDR3 is 15 amino acids long. Germline CDR1 MNHNS, CDR2 SASEGT. V dropped 4 bases and J dropped 7; count of bases not matched to a gene: 10. The CDR3 sequence: CASSAAGQGSSGYTF. CDR3 nucleotides: TGTGCCAGCAGTGCCGCCGGACAGGGGTCGAGTGGCTACACCTTC.

This chain joins TRBV20-1 and TRBJ1-5; D possibly corresponds to TRBD1 (5 bases). CDR1 is DFQATT and CDR2 is SNEGSKA in the germline V gene (reference sequence). The CDR3 contains 15 residues. With 3 bases removed from V and 3 bases from J, the gap between germline ends came to 15 bases. CDR3 residues: CSASQGASVNQPQHF. In DNA, the CDR3 is TGCAGTGCTAGTCAAGGGGCGTCGGTCAATCAGCCCCAGCATTTT.

A few counts support this clonotype. This chain connects TRBV12-3 or TRBV12-4 to TRBJ1-1; 7 bases are shared with TRBD1. The CDR3 is 15 amino acids. J gave up 5 bases and V 5 bases, and 11 bases lay outside the gene matches. The CDR3 is CASSVQGQLSTEAFF. As DNA, the CDR3 is TGTGCCAGCAGTGTCCAGGGACAGCTTAGTACTGAAGCTTTCTTT.

The gene calls are TRBV11-2 and TRBJ2-7; the match to TRBD1 covers 7 bases. J was trimmed by 2 bases and V by 10 bases; bases with no gene match: 8. CDR3 length equals 13 residues. The germline V gene encodes CDR1 SGHAT and CDR2 FQNNGV. CDR3 nucleotides: TGTGCCACTTTGGACAGGTTCCCCTACGAGCAGTACTTC. This gives the protein CATLDRFPYEQYF.

The gene calls are TRBV27 and TRBJ1-2, with TRBD1 matching 9 bases. Germline CDR1 MNHEY, CDR2 SMNVEV (reference sequence). J was trimmed by 4 bases and V by 7 bases; bases with no gene match: 4. The CDR3 loop spans 13 amino acids. CDR3 bases: TGTGCCAGCACCGGGACAGGGCGCTATGGCTACACCTTC. This gives the protein CASTGTGRYGYTF.

The chain employs TRBV21-1 and TRBJ1-1. TRBV21-1 corresponds to a pseudogene. The CDR3 sequence is 9 residues long. The CDR3 sequence: CASRLAAFF. CDR3 coding DNA: TGTGCCAGCAGACTCGCAGCTTTCTTT.

This clonotype was seen only a few times. This rearrangement joins TRBV20-1 to TRBJ2-3, with a tentative D call TRBD1 (5 bases). This CDR3 comprises 12 residues. V was pared by 3 bases and J by 6 bases, with 10 bases between. From germline, CDR1 is DFQATT and CDR2 SNEGSKA (reference sequence). CDR3 sequence (DNA): TGCAGTGCTAGGGCAGGGTTGGATACGCAGTATTTT. Its protein product is CSARAGLDTQYF.

This clonotype was observed a handful of times. V usage is TRBV10-3 and J usage is TRBJ2-2, with D unclear. CDR1 ENHRY and CDR2 SYGVKD come from the germline V gene. The V end was cut by 5 bases, the J end by 5 bases, with 6 bases between. CDR3 length: 12 residues. CDR3 sequence (DNA): TGTGCCATCAGTAACAATACCGGGGAGCTGTTTTTT. Protein product: CAISNNTGELFF.

The rearrangement uses TRBV6-2 or TRBV6-3 and TRBJ2-7; the D is unclear. The CDR3 is 13 amino acids. Trimming left V 8 bases short and J 4 bases short, with 15 bases between. The V gene's germline CDR1 is MNHEY and CDR2 SVGEGT. The CDR3 region is CASHLAGEYEQYF. CDR3 nucleotide sequence: TGTGCCAGCCATCTTGCAGGTGAATACGAGCAGTACTTC.

J is TRBJ1-2 and V is TRBV28; D not certain. In germline, CDR1 is MDHEN, CDR2 SYDVKM. Trimming took off 7 bases at V and 4 bases at J, with 16 bases between the two ends. CDR3 length: 14 residues. CDR3 DNA sequence: TGTGCCAGCACCGACATGGGGTTCGGCTATGGCTACACCTTC. Protein sequence: CASTDMGFGYGYTF.

The chain links TRBV4-1 to TRBJ1-2; D possibly corresponds to TRBD1 (6 bases). The CDR3 contains 13 residues. Germline CDR1 MGHRA, CDR2 YSYEKL. Trimming removed 4 bases from V and 7 bases from J, with 13 bases in between. The CDR3 sequence: CASSRTGSAGYTF. CDR3 nucleotide sequence: TGCGCCAGCAGCCGCACAGGGTCTGCTGGCTACACCTTC.

The V call is TRBV12-3 or TRBV12-4, the J call TRBJ2-3; possibly TRBD1 for D (5 bases). Trimming cost V 5 bases and J 8 bases, with 14 bases left between them. The CDR3 loop spans 13 amino acids. CDR3 in amino acids: CASSPSGYVTQYF. CDR3 DNA: TGTGCCAGCAGTCCCTCAGGGTACGTTACGCAGTATTTT.